This entry lists 18 T cell receptor beta chains sequenced from one sample in a study of blood T cell repertoires in COVID-19. Sequencing was performed with immunoSEQ multiplex PCR; in TCRdb, only in-frame clones are kept and a portion is missing. This sample yields 330,000 or so clones, of which approximately 84% are seen a single time; 2.5% to 3% belongs to the top ten. The sequenced sample consisted of PBMCs or T cells enriched from blood (not recorded which). The receptor source for this set is a woman in her thirties who had recovered from COVID-19.

The chain employs TRBV4-1 and TRBJ2-1, with 10 bases identical to TRBD2. Germline values: CDR1 MGHRA, CDR2 YSYEKL. This CDR3 has 16 residues. The V and J ends lost 2 bases and 4 bases, in that order; junction bases with no gene match: 5. The CDR3 protein is CASSQTGTSAYNEQFF. In DNA form, the CDR3 reads TGCGCCAGCAGCCAAACCGGGACTAGCGCATACAATGAGCAGTTCTTC.

The gene calls are TRBV6-1 and TRBJ2-7, with D unclear. The V and J ends lost 3 bases and 1 base respectively, with 10 bases between them. Germline CDR1 reads MNHNS; CDR2 reads SASEGT. The CDR3 length is 14 residues. The CDR3 nucleotides read TGTGCCAGCAGTGAGGTGACGGAGTCCTACGAGCAGTACTTC. This codes for CASSEVTESYEQYF.

This rearrangement joins TRBV6-5 to TRBJ1-1; TRBD1 is a possible D gene (6 bases). Germline CDR1 reads MNHEY; CDR2 reads SVGAGI. Deletions cut 4 bases from V and 0 bases from J, with 12 bases between. CDR3 length equals 15 residues. This CDR3 is CASSFETGVNTEAFF. CDR3 nucleotide sequence: TGTGCCAGCAGTTTCGAGACAGGAGTGAACACTGAAGCTTTCTTT.

The V call is TRBV7-2, the J call TRBJ2-2, with 8 bases aligning to TRBD1. V gave up 5 bases and J gave up 1 base; unmatched junction bases: 3. The CDR3 length is 15 residues. CDR1 is SGHTA and CDR2 is FQGNSA in the germline V gene. CDR3: CASSPGQGNTGELFF. The CDR3 nucleotides read TGTGCCAGCAGCCCAGGACAGGGGAACACCGGGGAGCTGTTTTTT.

The chain carries TRBV5-4 and TRBJ2-7, with 7 positions matching TRBD1. The CDR3 spans 14 residues. The germline gives CDR1 SGHNT, CDR2 YYREEE (reference sequence). V shed 0 bases, J shed 1 base, and the junction held 1 base outside the gene matches. The CDR3, as DNA: TGTGCCAGCAGCTTGGCGGACAGGTCCTACGAGCAGTACTTC. It translates to CASSLADRSYEQYF.

The genes are TRBV7-9 and TRBJ1-1; no clear D gene. This CDR3 region has 12 residues. The ends were cut back, 5 bases at V and 8 bases at J, with 12 bases in the middle. CDR1 is SEHNR, CDR2 FQNEAQ, per germline (reference sequence). This CDR3 is CASSPLSREAFF. The CDR3 bases are TGTGCCAGCAGCCCACTGAGCCGAGAAGCTTTCTTT.

The chain is built from TRBV2 and TRBJ2-1, with D possibly matching TRBD2 (6 bases). This CDR3 contains 12 residues. The V gene's germline CDR1 is SNHLY and CDR2 FYNNEI. Trimming removed 10 bases at V and 2 bases at J, with 9 bases between. The DNA of the CDR3 is TGTGCCACCTCGGGAGCCTACAATGAGCAGTTCTTC. Its translation is CATSGAYNEQFF.

The CDR3 spells CASSPGPRGHKINYGYTF. CDR3 in DNA: TGCGCCAGCAGCCCGGGCCCGAGGGGGCATAAGATCAACTATGGCTACACCTTC. The chain joins TRBV5-1 to TRBJ1-2; 7 bases map to TRBD1. CDR1 is SGHRS and CDR2 is YFSETQ in the germline V gene. The V gene end was trimmed by 4 bases and the J gene end by 2 bases; junction bases not matched to a gene: 17. The CDR3 is made up of 18 amino acids. Together with reference TRBV5-1 and TRBJ1-2, the CDR3 gives the full variable domain: KAGVTQTPRYLIKTRGQQVTLSCSPISGHRSVSWYQQTPGQGLQFLFEYFSETQRNKGNFPGRFSGRQFSNSRSEMNVSTLELGDSALYLCASSPGPRGHKINYGYTFGSGTRLTVV.

The V gene is TRBV19, the J gene TRBJ1-5; D might be TRBD1 (6 bases). Looked up from germline, CDR1 is LNHDA and CDR2 is SQIVND (reference sequence). V was cut by 4 bases and J by 4 bases, with 14 bases left in between. The CDR3 consists of 15 residues. DNA of the CDR3: TGTGCCAGTAGTACTACAGGGACGGATAATCAGCCCCAGCATTTT. Amino acid sequence: CASSTTGTDNQPQHF.

This clone was counted a single time. The chain combines TRBV7-9 with TRBJ1-5; 9 bases match TRBD1. Germline V lookup: CDR1 SEHNR, CDR2 FQNEAQ (reference sequence). V shed 5 bases and J 1 base; nucleotides not matched to a gene: 6. This CDR3 spans 16 amino acids. DNA for the CDR3: TGTGCCAGCAGCGGGACAGGGACGTTGAGCAATCAGCCCCAGCATTTT. Its translation is CASSGTGTLSNQPQHF.

CDR3: CASSPQLSGGIYEQFF. The CDR3 DNA sequence: TGTGCCAGCTCACCGCAACTTAGCGGGGGTATCTATGAGCAGTTCTTC. The V gene is TRBV18, the J gene TRBJ2-1; 9 bases agree with TRBD2. Germline CDR1 reads KGHSH; CDR2 reads LQKENI. The CDR3 spans 16 residues. Trimming at V came to 3 bases and at J to 8 bases, leaving 11 bases not matched to a gene.

The V and J genes are TRBV6-5 and TRBJ1-6; D uncertain. Germline V gene data show CDR1 as MNHEY and CDR2 as SVGAGI. V lost 7 bases, J lost 12 bases, and 16 bases lay in between. CDR3 length: 13 amino acids. CDR3 amino acids: CASTGRGLVPLHF. In DNA, the CDR3 is TGTGCCAGCACCGGACGGGGTTTGGTACCCCTCCACTTT.

V usage is TRBV28 and J usage is TRBJ2-2; TRBD2 is a possible D gene (5 bases). V was cut by 1 base and J by 5 bases, with 20 bases left in between. Germline CDR1 is MDHEN and CDR2 is SYDVKM. This CDR3 comprises 18 residues. CDR3 DNA sequence: TGTGCCAGCAGTTTATTCCCTCCCGGGCTAGCTTCGACCGGGGAGCTGTTTTTT. It translates to CASSLFPPGLASTGELFF.

The chain combines TRBV24-1 with TRBJ1-2, with D tentatively TRBD1 (5 bases). Germline values: CDR1 KGHDR, CDR2 SFDVKD. V lost 5 bases and J lost 8, with 11 bases in between. CDR3 length: 12 residues. The CDR3 loop reads CATSVGDLGYTF. In DNA form, the CDR3 reads TGTGCCACCAGTGTTGGGGACTTAGGCTACACCTTC.

This clone came up a few times. The chain uses TRBV4-1 and TRBJ1-2; D not certain. Trimming took off 4 bases at V and 5 bases at J, with 20 bases between the two ends. The CDR3 runs to 16 residues. Germline loops: CDR1 MGHRA, CDR2 YSYEKL. The CDR3 sequence: CASSPPLERQKYGYTF. The CDR3 DNA reads as TGCGCCAGCAGCCCACCTTTAGAGCGGCAGAAATATGGCTACACCTTC.

The chain links TRBV6-1 to TRBJ2-2; 7 bases are shared with TRBD2. This CDR3 contains 17 residues. Unmatched junction bases numbered 14, after V lost 4 bases and J lost 6 bases. Germline lookup yields CDR1 MNHNS and CDR2 SASEGT. CDR3 nucleotide sequence: TGTGCCAGCAGTGCCACCGGGAGCGGGAACCCCTCCGGGGAGCTGTTTTTT. It encodes CASSATGSGNPSGELFF.

The chain recombines TRBV4-1 with TRBJ2-7; D is possibly TRBD1 (6 bases). The CDR3 totals 13 residues. Germline V gene sequence: CDR1 MGHRA, CDR2 YSYEKL. Trimming stripped 0 bases from V and 10 bases from J, with 13 bases between. The CDR3 here is CASSQDLRQVQYF. Here the CDR3 DNA reads TGCGCCAGCAGCCAAGATCTTCGACAGGTTCAGTACTTC.

The CDR3 loop reads CASSLTYRDTEAFF. As DNA, the CDR3 is TGTGCCAGCAGCCTTACATACAGGGACACTGAAGCTTTCTTT. This chain connects TRBV3-1 (or the pseudogene TRBV3-2) to TRBJ1-1; D is possibly TRBD1 (6 bases). This CDR3 is built from 14 residues. V lost 4 bases and J 3 bases, leaving 12 bases between the germline ends. The germline V gene encodes CDR1 LGHDT and CDR2 YNNKEL (reference sequence).